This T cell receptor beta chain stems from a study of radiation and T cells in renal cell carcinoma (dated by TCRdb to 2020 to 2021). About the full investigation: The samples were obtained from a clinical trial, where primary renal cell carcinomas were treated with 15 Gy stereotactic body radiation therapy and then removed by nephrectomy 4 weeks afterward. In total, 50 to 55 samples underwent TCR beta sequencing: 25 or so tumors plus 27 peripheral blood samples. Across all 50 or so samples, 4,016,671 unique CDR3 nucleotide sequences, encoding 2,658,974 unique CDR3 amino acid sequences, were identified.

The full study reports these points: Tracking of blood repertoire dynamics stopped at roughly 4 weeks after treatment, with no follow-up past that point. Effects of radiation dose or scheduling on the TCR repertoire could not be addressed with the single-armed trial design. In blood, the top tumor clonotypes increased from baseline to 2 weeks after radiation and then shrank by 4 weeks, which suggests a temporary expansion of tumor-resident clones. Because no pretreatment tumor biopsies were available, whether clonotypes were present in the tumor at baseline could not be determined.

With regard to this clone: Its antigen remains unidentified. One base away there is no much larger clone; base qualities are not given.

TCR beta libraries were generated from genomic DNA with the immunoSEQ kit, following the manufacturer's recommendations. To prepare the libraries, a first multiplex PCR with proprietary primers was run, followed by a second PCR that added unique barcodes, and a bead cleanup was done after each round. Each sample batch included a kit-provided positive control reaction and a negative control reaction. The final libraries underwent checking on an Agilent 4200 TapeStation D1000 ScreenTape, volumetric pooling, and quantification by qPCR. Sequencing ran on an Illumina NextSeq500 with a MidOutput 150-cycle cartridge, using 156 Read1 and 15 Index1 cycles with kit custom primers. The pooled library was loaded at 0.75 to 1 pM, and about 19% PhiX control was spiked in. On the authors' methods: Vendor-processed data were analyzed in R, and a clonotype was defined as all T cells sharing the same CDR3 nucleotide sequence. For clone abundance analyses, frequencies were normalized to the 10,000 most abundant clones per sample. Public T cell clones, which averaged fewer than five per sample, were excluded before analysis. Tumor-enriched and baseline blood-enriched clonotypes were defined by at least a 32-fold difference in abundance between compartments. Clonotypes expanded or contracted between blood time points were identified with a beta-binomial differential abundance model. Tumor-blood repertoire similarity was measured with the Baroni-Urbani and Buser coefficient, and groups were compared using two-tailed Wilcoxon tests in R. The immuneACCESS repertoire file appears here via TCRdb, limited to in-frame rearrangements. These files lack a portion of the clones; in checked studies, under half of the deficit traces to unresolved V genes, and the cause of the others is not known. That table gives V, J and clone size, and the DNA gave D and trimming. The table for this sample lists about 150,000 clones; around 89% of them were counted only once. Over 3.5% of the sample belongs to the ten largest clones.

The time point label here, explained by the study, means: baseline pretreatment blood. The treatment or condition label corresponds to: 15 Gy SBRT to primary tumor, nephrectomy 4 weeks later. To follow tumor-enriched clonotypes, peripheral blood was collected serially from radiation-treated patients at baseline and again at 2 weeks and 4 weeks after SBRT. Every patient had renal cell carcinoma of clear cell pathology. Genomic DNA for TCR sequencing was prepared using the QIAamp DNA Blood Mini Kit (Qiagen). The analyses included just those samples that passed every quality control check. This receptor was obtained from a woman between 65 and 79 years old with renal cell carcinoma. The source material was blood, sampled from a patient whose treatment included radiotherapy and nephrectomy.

CDR3 sequence: CASSASGQGREQFF. DNA sequence: TGTGCCAGTAGTGCCTCGGGACAGGGGCGTGAGCAGTTCTTC. The rearrangement combines TRBV19 with TRBJ2-1, with 10 central nucleotides matching TRBD1. The CDR3 numbers 14 residues from cysteine through phenylalanine. The kept DNA is CDR3 alone, 42 bases in frame from the first base. CDR1 LNHDA and CDR2 SQIVND were looked up in the germline V gene (reference sequence). Compared with germline, V lacks 5 bases and J lacks 9 bases; bases without a gene match: 7.